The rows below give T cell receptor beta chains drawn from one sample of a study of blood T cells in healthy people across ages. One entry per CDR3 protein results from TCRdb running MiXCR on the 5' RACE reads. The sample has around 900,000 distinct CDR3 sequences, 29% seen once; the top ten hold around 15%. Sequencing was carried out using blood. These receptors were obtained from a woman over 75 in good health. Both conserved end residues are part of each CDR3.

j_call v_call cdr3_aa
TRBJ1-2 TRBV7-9 CASSSTNANYGYTF
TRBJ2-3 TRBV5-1 CASSPIGGKEGFF
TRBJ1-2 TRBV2 CASSDGGYTF
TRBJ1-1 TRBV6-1 CASRSGKGNTEAFF
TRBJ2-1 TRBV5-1 CASSFDGSSYNEQFF
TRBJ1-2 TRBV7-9 CASSFYAVRSGGYTF
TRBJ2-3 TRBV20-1 CSADRGSGDTQYF
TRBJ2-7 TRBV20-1 CSAQIPLTYEQYF
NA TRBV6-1 CASSSQTGVYEQYF
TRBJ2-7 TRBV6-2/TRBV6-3 CASSYSPGRAHEQYF
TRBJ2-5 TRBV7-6 CASSPGGAGRETQYF
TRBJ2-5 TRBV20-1 CSAIGESSGGAWKTQYF
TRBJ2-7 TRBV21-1 CASSKSKQGQYF
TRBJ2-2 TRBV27 CASSRDRYTGELFF
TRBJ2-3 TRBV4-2 CASSQGAGAGTDTQYF
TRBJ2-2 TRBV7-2 CASSFAFNTGELFF
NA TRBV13 CASSPGRTSGDYEQYF
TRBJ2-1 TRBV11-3 CASSQRPGTGTEQFF
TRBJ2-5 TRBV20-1 CSASLGGRTQYF
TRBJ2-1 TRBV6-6 CASSYREKGENEQFF
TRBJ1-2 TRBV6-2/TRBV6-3 CASSYKGPSYGYTF
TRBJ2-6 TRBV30 CAWSSGSGANVLTF
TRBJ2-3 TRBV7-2 CASSLETDTQYF
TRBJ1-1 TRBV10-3 CAISEGQGMNTEAFF
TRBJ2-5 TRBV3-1 CASSQGTSGHPQETQYF
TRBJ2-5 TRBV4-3 CASSRTGGETQYF
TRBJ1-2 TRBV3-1 CASSQGGRGYTF
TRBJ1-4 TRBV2 CASIKQFPEEKLFF
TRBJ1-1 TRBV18 CASSPPGTSGQNTEAFF
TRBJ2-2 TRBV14 CASSQGRGFETGELFF
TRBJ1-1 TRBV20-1 CSAYRDRGVTEAFF
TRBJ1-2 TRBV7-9 CASSFRTEGTSTDGGYTF
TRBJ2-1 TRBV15 CATGREFGGGLGRDEQFF
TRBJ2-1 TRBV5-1 CASSLDGEQFF
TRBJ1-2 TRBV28 CASRGTGGDYGYTF
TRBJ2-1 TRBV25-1 CASSAAPGQGFHEQFF
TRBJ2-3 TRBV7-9 CASGSGTGATDTQYF
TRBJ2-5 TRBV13 CAGSLFVQETQYF
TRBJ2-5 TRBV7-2 CASSRETSLETQYF
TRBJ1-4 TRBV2 CASSAGQVTEKLFF